This TCR beta chain was profiled in a study of cytomegalovirus exposure and HLA in healthy donors. Turning to this clone: Antigen unknown.

Findings and limits, study-wide: Common viral pathogens were later found to be apparently linked to several of the most significant clusters. The CMV antigen specificity of a few CMV-associated chains was confirmed through in vitro analysis.

This CDR3 is 15 amino acids long. Between the trimmed V and J ends, which lost 7 bases and 1 base, there was a span of 15 bases. Germline CDR1 SGHAT, CDR2 FQNNGV. In the PCR, 60 Vbeta and 13 Jbeta primers were used. This table comes from immunoSEQ multiplex PCR, and its TCRdb copy is limited to in-frame clones, with some not included. The table includes 100,000 to 150,000 clones, approximately 78% detected once. This sequence originates from a middle-aged man in good health and CMV-seronegative. Sample: PBMCs. The chain combines TRBV11-2 with TRBJ2-3; tentative D call: TRBD1 (5 bases). The CDR3 sequence is CASIIDGRGTDTQYF. The CDR3, as DNA: TGTGCCAGCATAATAGATGGCAGGGGCACAGATACGCAGTATTTT. Supplemented by reference TRBV11-2 and TRBJ2-3, the full variable domain reads EAGVAQSPRYKIIEKRQSVAFWCNPISGHATLYWYQQILGQGPKLLIQFQNNGVVDDSQLPKDRFSAERLKGVDSTLKIQPAKLEDSAVYLCASIIDGRGTDTQYFGPGTRLTVL.